Listed below are T cell receptor beta chains from one sample, sequenced in a study of beta chain features in type 1 diabetes. The protocol was immunoSEQ multiplex PCR, while the TCRdb copy is restricted to in-frame clones and leaves out a portion. The profile shows about 280,000 clones, approximately 15% of them singletons. Sequences were obtained from naive CD4+ T cells from blood. The receptor source for this set is a young man with type 1 diabetes. CDR3s include the opening cysteine and the closing phenylalanine or tryptophan. D genes are given only for firm matches. Clone size, where shown, is once, few, many, or a class for clones that have expanded.

D gene	V gene	J gene	clone size	CDR3 protein	CDR3 DNA
.	TRBV7-2	TRBJ1-6	few	CASSVAYRVYNSPLHF	TGTGCCAGCAGCGTGGCTTACAGGGTATATAATTCACCCCTCCACTTT
.	TRBV28	TRBJ2-7	.	CASSFYGYEQYF	TGTGCCAGCAGTTTCTATGGCTACGAGCAGTACTTC
TRBD1	TRBV29-1	TRBJ2-7	.	CSVLGQGSTYEQYF	TGCAGCGTGCTGGGACAGGGGTCCACCTACGAGCAGTACTTC
TRBD2	TRBV11-3	TRBJ2-1	.	CASSLSGGLYNEQFF	TGTGCCAGCAGCCTTAGCGGGGGGCTCTACAATGAGCAGTTCTTC
.	TRBV9	TRBJ1-3	.	CARSTGSAGGNTIYF	TGTGCCAGATCTACAGGGTCTGCTGGTGGAAACACCATATATTTT
TRBD1	TRBV30	TRBJ1-2	few	CAWTDRGLYGYTF	TGTGCCTGGACAGACAGGGGGCTATACGGCTACACCTTC
.	TRBV14	TRBJ2-4	few	CASSQGRTHLEYF	TGTGCCAGCAGCCAAGGGCGGACACATCTAGAGTACTTC
TRBD1	TRBV19	TRBJ2-7	.	CASSALPDRASYEQYF	TGTGCCAGTAGTGCTCTGCCGGACAGGGCCTCCTACGAGCAGTACTTC
TRBD1	TRBV5-1	TRBJ1-2	.	CASSFFEGASYGYTF	TGCGCCAGCAGCTTCTTCGAGGGGGCAAGCTATGGCTACACCTTC
.	TRBV5-4	TRBJ2-7	.	CASSWGVYEIHEQYF	TGTGCCAGCAGCTGGGGGGTTTACGAAATCCACGAGCAGTACTTC
TRBD1	TRBV13	TRBJ2-2	.	CASSYDRANTGELFF	TGTGCCAGCAGTTACGACAGGGCGAACACCGGGGAGCTGTTTTTT
.	TRBV6-1	TRBJ2-7	few	CASSDQGIYEQYF	TGTGCCAGCAGTGATCAGGGGATCTACGAGCAGTACTTC
.	TRBV5-1	TRBJ2-7	.	CASSLVPGNYEQYF	TGCGCCAGCAGCTTGGTGCCGGGTAACTACGAGCAGTACTTC
TRBD1	TRBV11-3	TRBJ2-5	few	CASSSQGVRETQYF	TGTGCCAGCAGCTCGCAGGGGGTACGGGAGACCCAGTACTTC
TRBD2	TRBV29-1	TRBJ2-5	.	CSVGRGLAQETQYF	TGCAGCGTTGGCCGGGGACTAGCCCAAGAGACCCAGTACTTC
TRBD1	TRBV29-1	TRBJ2-7	.	CSVGAPGQGLYEQYF	TGCAGCGTTGGGGCGCCGGGACAGGGTCTCTACGAGCAGTACTTC
TRBD1	TRBV5-4	TRBJ1-1	.	CASSPGGQGNTEAFF	TGTGCCAGCAGCCCAGGTGGACAGGGCAACACTGAAGCTTTCTTT
TRBD1	TRBV30	TRBJ1-2	few	CAWRPPTGGDYGYTF	TGTGCCTGGAGACCCCCGACAGGGGGCGACTATGGCTACACCTTC
.	TRBV30	TRBJ2-5	few	CAWSAGGVQETQYF	TGTGCCTGGAGTGCCGGAGGAGTCCAAGAGACCCAGTACTTC
.	TRBV18	TRBJ1-5	few	CASSPAYSNQPQHF	TGTGCCAGCTCACCAGCCTATAGCAATCAGCCCCAGCATTTT
TRBD1	TRBV28	TRBJ2-2	.	CASRYGRDRGTGELFF	TGTGCCAGCAGATATGGCCGGGACAGGGGGACCGGGGAGCTGTTTTTT
TRBD1	TRBV29-1	TRBJ2-7	.	CSVEGARGGREQYF	TGCAGCGTAGAAGGGGCCCGAGGGGGCCGCGAGCAGTACTTC
.	TRBV6-6	TRBJ1-2	.	CASSYPQGRYTF	TGTGCCAGCAGTTACCCGCAGGGGCGCTACACCTTC
.	TRBV28	TRBJ1-1	few	CASSPPQGFAEAFF	TGTGCCAGCAGTCCGCCCCAGGGCTTCGCTGAAGCTTTCTTT
TRBD2	TRBV5-1	TRBJ2-1	few	CASSGMGTIQNEQFF	TGCGCCAGCAGCGGAATGGGGACTATACAAAATGAGCAGTTCTTC
TRBD1	TRBV4-2	TRBJ2-2	few	CASSGRDRNTGELFF	TGTGCCAGCAGCGGCCGGGACAGGAACACCGGGGAGCTGTTTTTT
.	TRBV7-6	TRBJ1-1	.	CASSSLQGRNTEAFF	TGTGCCAGCAGCTCCCTACAGGGAAGGAACACTGAAGCTTTCTTT
TRBD1	TRBV5-1	TRBJ1-2	few	CASSLERSTGGYGYTF	TGCGCCAGCAGCTTGGAACGGTCGACAGGGGGCTATGGCTACACCTTC
.	TRBV29-1	TRBJ2-7	many	CSVGTPYEQYF	TGCAGCGTTGGGACTCCATACGAGCAGTACTTC
TRBD1	TRBV7-2	TRBJ1-4	.	CASSRHGTGDEKLFF	TGTGCCAGCAGCCGCCACGGGACAGGGGATGAAAAACTGTTTTTT
.	TRBV6-5	TRBJ2-6	.	CASTTGSGANVLTF	TGTGCCAGCACCACAGGGTCTGGGGCCAACGTCCTGACTTTC
TRBD2	TRBV9	TRBJ2-5	few	CASSVGASGGKETQYF	TGTGCCAGCAGCGTAGGGGCCAGCGGGGGGAAAGAGACCCAGTACTTC
TRBD2	TRBV30	TRBJ2-7	.	CAWNSGGRYEQYF	TGTGCCTGGAACAGCGGGGGGCGCTACGAGCAGTACTTC
.	TRBV5-1	TRBJ2-5	few	CASSSTATLQETQYF	TGCGCCAGCAGCTCGACAGCGACTCTTCAAGAGACCCAGTACTTC
TRBD1	TRBV7-9	TRBJ2-7	few	CASSLVRGRVYEQYF	TGTGCCAGCAGCTTAGTCAGGGGGCGCGTCTACGAGCAGTACTTC
.	TRBV5-1	TRBJ2-7	.	CASSLDSPYEQYF	TGCGCCAGCAGCTTGGACAGTCCCTACGAGCAGTACTTC
TRBD2	TRBV28	TRBJ2-7	few	CASTSGRDAYEQYF	TGTGCCAGCACCTCAGGGAGGGATGCCTACGAGCAGTACTTC
.	TRBV7-8	TRBJ2-3	few	CASSRGQYTDTQYF	TGTGCCAGCAGCAGGGGCCAGTACACAGATACGCAGTATTTT
TRBD2	TRBV19	TRBJ2-1	few	CASTRTSGNHEQFF	TGTGCCAGTACCCGGACTAGCGGGAACCATGAGCAGTTCTTC
.	TRBV5-6	TRBJ1-1	few	CASSKSGMPNTEAFF	TGTGCCAGCAGCAAATCGGGGATGCCGAACACTGAAGCTTTCTTT
.	TRBV13	TRBJ2-7	.	CASSLEGVVRRGEQYF	TGTGCCAGCAGCTTAGAGGGCGTAGTTCGCAGGGGCGAGCAGTACTTC
.	TRBV30	TRBJ2-5	.	CAWNLRNQETQYF	TGTGCCTGGAATCTGCGAAACCAAGAGACCCAGTACTTC
.	TRBV19	TRBJ2-1	few	CASRYRFIYNEQFF	TGTGCCAGTAGGTACAGATTTATCTACAATGAGCAGTTCTTC
.	TRBV18	TRBJ1-2	few	CASSPGGTNYGYTF	TGTGCCAGCTCACCGGGCGGGACTAACTATGGCTACACCTTC
.	TRBV7-2	TRBJ2-3	.	CASSARGRGADTQYF	TGTGCCAGCAGCGCTCGAGGCCGGGGAGCAGATACGCAGTATTTT
TRBD2	TRBV28	TRBJ2-3	.	CASGSGGTKDTQYF	TGTGCCAGCGGTAGCGGGGGGACAAAAGATACGCAGTATTTT
.	TRBV2	TRBJ2-6	few	CASRAGVSGANVLTF	TGTGCCAGCAGAGCCGGGGTCTCTGGGGCCAACGTCCTGACTTTC
.	TRBV6-6	TRBJ2-7	.	CASSYSLRGPYEQYF	TGTGCCAGCAGTTACTCTCTTAGGGGCCCCTACGAGCAGTACTTC